This T cell receptor beta chain is drawn from a study of vaccination effects on CD4 cells after COVID-19. Libraries were prepared by immunoSEQ multiplex PCR; TCRdb keeps only in-frame clonotypes and omits some of them. Of approximately 9,300 clones detected, around 74% appear once; the ten largest clones hold about a tenth. Investigators separated out CD4+ T cells once around 10 days of culture had passed. Each participant was given two doses of one vaccine (BNT162b2 or mRNA-1273). Cultures got half-medium changes with IL-2 on days 3 and 7. In regard to this clone: No antigen is known for it.

The CDR3 has 16 amino acids. V trimming: 4 bases; J trimming: 6 bases; junction bases outside the gene matches: 7. The sequence was collected from a human donor who received a COVID-19 vaccine. The chain combines TRBV23-1 with TRBJ2-7; 15 bases fit TRBD2. TRBV23-1 is placed among ORFs of uncertain function. This specimen was CD4+ T cells from PBMCs cultured without peptide, taken after COVID-19 vaccination. For the CDR3, the DNA is TGCGCCAGCAGTCGTCCGGGACTAGCGGGAGGTTGCGAGCAGTACTTC. Protein sequence: CASSRPGLAGGCEQYF.